This T cell receptor beta chain was identified in a study of blood T cell repertoires in COVID-19. Background on the study: The origin of the acute and convalescent COVID-19 samples was the United States, Italy and Spain. Nucleic acid was either cDNA or gDNA, and it came from T cells, B-cell-depleted T cells, or PBMCs.

In the original workflow: Amplification from reference gene primers served as the basis for estimated nucleated cell counts. Profiling relied on immunoSEQ multiplex PCR, and the TCRdb table lists in-frame clones only, not all of them. V and J calls and clone size are copied from that table; D and trimming were computed from the DNA. The sample has around 68,000 clones, roughly 84% seen once. V shed 6 bases, J shed 1 base, and the junction held 6 bases outside the gene matches. The CDR3 has 15 residues. The germline V gene encodes CDR1 SNHLY and CDR2 FYNNEI. Source material: peripheral blood. The source is a middle-aged man with active COVID-19. This chain joins TRBV2 and TRBJ2-5; 9 nucleotides align to TRBD1. CDR3 DNA sequence: TGTGCCAGCAGCCGACGGGACAGGGTCCAAGAGACCCAGTACTTC. It codes for CASSRRDRVQETQYF.